The T cell receptor (beta chain) under discussion was sequenced for a study of blood T cell repertoires in COVID-19. Across the study: The United States, Italy and Spain were the sources of the acute and convalescent COVID-19 samples. T cells, B-cell-depleted T cells, or PBMCs supplied cDNA or gDNA.

This CDR3 contains 16 residues. CDR1 SGDLS and CDR2 YYNGEE come from the germline V gene. Trimming removed 4 bases from V and 5 bases from J, with 18 bases in between. Here immunoSEQ multiplex PCR was the method, and the copy in TCRdb shows in-frame clones only, minus some. The data show around 100,000 clones, 91% seen once. The receptor's source is a man aged 45 to 65 with active COVID-19. The sample was peripheral blood. The genes are TRBV9 and TRBJ1-4; no reliable D call. CDR3 DNA sequence: TGTGCCAGCAGCCCAGGACTTATCGGGTCGAATGAAAAACTGTTTTTT. Amino acid sequence: CASSPGLIGSNEKLFF.